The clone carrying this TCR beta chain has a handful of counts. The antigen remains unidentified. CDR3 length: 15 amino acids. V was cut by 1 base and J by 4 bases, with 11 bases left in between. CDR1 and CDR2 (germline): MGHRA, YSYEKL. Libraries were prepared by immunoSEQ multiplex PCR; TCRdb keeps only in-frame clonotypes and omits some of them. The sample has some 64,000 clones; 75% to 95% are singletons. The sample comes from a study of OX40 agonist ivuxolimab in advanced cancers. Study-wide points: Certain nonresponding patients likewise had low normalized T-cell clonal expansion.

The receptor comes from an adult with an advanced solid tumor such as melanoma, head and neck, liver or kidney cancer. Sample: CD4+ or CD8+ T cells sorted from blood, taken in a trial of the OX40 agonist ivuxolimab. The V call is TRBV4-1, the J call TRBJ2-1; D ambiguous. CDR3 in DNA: TGCGCCAGCAGCCAAGTTTTTCCGAGTTACAATGAGCAGTTCTTC. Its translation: CASSQVFPSYNEQFF.